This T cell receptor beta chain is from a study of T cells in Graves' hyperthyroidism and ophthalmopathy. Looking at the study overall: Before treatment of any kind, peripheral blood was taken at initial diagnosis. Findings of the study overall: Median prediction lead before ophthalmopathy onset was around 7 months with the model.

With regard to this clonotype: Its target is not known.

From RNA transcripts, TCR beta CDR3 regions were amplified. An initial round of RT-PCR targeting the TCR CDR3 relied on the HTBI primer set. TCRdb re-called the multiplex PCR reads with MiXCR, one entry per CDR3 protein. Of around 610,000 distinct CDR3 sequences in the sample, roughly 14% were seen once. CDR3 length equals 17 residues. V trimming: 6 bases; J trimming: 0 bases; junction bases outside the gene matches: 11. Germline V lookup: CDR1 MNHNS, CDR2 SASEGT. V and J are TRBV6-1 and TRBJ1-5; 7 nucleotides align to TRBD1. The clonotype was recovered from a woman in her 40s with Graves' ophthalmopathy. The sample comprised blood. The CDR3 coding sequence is TGTGCCAGCAGCAAGGGGCAGGGGGTGGGTAGCAATCAGCCCCAGCATTTT. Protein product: CASSKGQGVGSNQPQHF.